This T cell receptor beta chain was found in a study of cytomegalovirus exposure and HLA in healthy donors. Findings and limits, study-wide: A later analysis showed that HLA-associated TCR beta chains had undergone more clonal expansion than equally common others. Some segments of the V type, notably TRBV6-2 and TRBV6-3, were excluded as indistinguishable.

The PCR contained 60 Vbeta and 13 Jbeta primers. The method was immunoSEQ multiplex PCR; TCRdb's version includes in-frame clones alone and lacks a portion of them. There are under 250,000 clones in the sample; 70% to 85% occur only once, and 3% to 4.5% lies in the top ten. Germline loops: CDR1 LNHNV, CDR2 YYDKDF (reference sequence). Trimming took off 5 bases at V and 1 base at J, with 15 bases between the two ends. The length of the CDR3 is 16 residues. This clone appeared a few times. Antigen: not known. The sequence derives from a male donor in good health and CMV-seronegative. The V call is TRBV15, the J call TRBJ1-5; tentative D call: TRBD1 (6 bases). Sample: PBMCs. CDR3 bases: TGTGCCACCAGCGGTGGGGGACAAGCCAGCAATCAGCCCCAGCATTTT. It specifies CATSGGGQASNQPQHF. Looking up the rest from reference TRBV15 and TRBJ1-5 gives the full variable domain: DAMVIQNPRYQVTQFGKPVTLSCSQTLNHNVMYWYQQKSSQAPKLLFHYYDKDFNNEADTPDNFQSRRPNTSFCFLDIRSPGLGDTAMYLCATSGGGQASNQPQHFGDGTRLSIL.